Reported below is one T cell receptor beta chain. The data are from a study of CD8 T cells in Susac syndrome. RNA amounts of about 0.45 to 1 ug underwent reverse transcription with random hexamers. immunoSEQ multiplex PCR amplified TCR beta CDR3 across 54 Vbeta, 13 Jbeta. TCRdb re-called the immunoSEQ multiplex PCR reads with MiXCR, one entry per CDR3 protein. The data hold over 100,000 distinct CDR3 sequences, with around 97% observed a single time. Sequencing targeted TCR beta in blood CD8+ and CD4+ T cells. The healthy controls were matched to patients by age and sex. V dropped 4 bases and J dropped 2 bases, with 7 bases sitting between them. CDR3 length: 13 residues. The germline gives CDR1 SGHTS, CDR2 YDEGEE.

Sequencing was carried out using CD4+ T cells from PBMCs. The receptor was derived from a human donor in good health. The J gene is TRBJ1-5, the V gene TRBV5-8, with D unclear. The CDR3 coding sequence is TGTGCCAGCAGCACCTCGCGCAATCAGCCCCAGCATTTT. This translates into CASSTSRNQPQHF.